This T cell receptor (beta chain) was sequenced in a study of post-analysis software for immune sequencing data (dated by TCRdb to about 2015). Describing the broader study: Disease courses on record covered relapsing-remitting, secondary progressive and progressive-relapsing multiple sclerosis, though some patients had no subtype annotation. The patient repertoires were set against approximately 10 previously published healthy control repertoires from donors whose ages ranged from roughly 6 to 25 years. A subset of samples was prepared in parallel using single-end sample barcoding, then pooled and co-amplified after Illumina adapter ligation.

To demonstrate the VDJtools post-analysis software, TCR beta repertoires were profiled from the peripheral blood of some 12 young patients with multiple sclerosis. The patients with multiple sclerosis were children and adolescents between roughly 6 and 15 years of age. This clonotype was counted only a few times. Its target antigen remains unknown. It has no much larger one-base neighbor in the sample; base qualities were not kept. General findings and caveats noted by the study authors: Strong co-clustering of samples prepared in the same batch was shown by direct clustering with F measure, prompting a batch-effect correction. The control group was slightly older than the multiple sclerosis patient group. Multiple sclerosis patients had significantly lower normalized Chao1 diversity than controls, a result that suggests substantial peripheral T-cell clonal expansion.

The protocol used for the library was PCR. Sequencing took place on an Illumina HiSeq 2500. To reduce PCR and sequencing biases, unique molecular identifiers were incorporated into the TCR beta cDNA libraries. Some 500,000 cDNA molecules were obtained per 1 to 10 million input T cells, so each molecule approximated one T cell. The patient libraries were prepared and sequenced using the same protocol as the earlier healthy control dataset. Samples belonging to the same batch were prepared together, multiplexed and sequenced on a shared HiSeq lane. Concerning the study's data processing: MIGEC was used to process the raw barcoded reads, and molecular identifier groups with only a single read were discarded before consensus assembly and CDR3 extraction. Clonotype tables were post-analysed with VDJtools, normalizing diversity by down-sampling all datasets to the smallest sample size. In repertoire overlap clustering, CDR3 amino acid sequences, but not nucleotide sequences, were matched to correct batch-related cross-sample contamination. TCRdb applied fastp at Q25 and MiXCR to the public reads, then kept only in-frame beta chains. Duplicate CDR3 protein sequences are folded into a single record with the most common DNA and genes. The V and J calls were determined by TCRdb, not by the authors. The sample table lists a few hundred thousand distinct CDR3 sequences, around a third of them with a count of one. In total, the top ten clones hold approximately 6% of the sample.

Sequencing used blood. The TCR sequence derives from a girl under 18 with multiple sclerosis.

The nucleotides read TGTGCCAGCAGTTCCCCCGTTGACTATGGCTACACCTTC. It specifies CASSSPVDYGYTF. Recombination linked TRBV6-5 to TRBJ1-2, with the D gene call left open. The germline V gene yields MNHEY for CDR1 and SVGAGI for CDR2. V is pared back by 4 bases and J by 3 bases, with 9 bases lying between the germline termini. The CDR3 measures 13 amino acids from cysteine to phenylalanine. Solely the CDR3 DNA is kept, with 39 bases framed from the first base.